This TCR beta chain was observed in a study of cytomegalovirus exposure and HLA in healthy donors. J lost 8 bases, V lost 4 bases, and 6 bases had no gene match. The CDR3 runs 14 residues. CDR1 and CDR2 (germline): SGHRS, YFSETQ. Regarding this clone: Its antigen is unknown.

The PCR contained 60 Vbeta and 13 Jbeta primers. Here immunoSEQ multiplex PCR was the method, and the copy in TCRdb shows in-frame clones only, minus some. The sample holds 150,000 or so clones, approximately 80% seen once. Study results and caveats: The likely origin of a cluster of highly shared sequence variants was a sequencing artifact. What a later analysis reportedly showed was that an Asian-associated ancestry cluster had fewer N-insertions than the roughly 700-donor mean. A prior analysis recorded that most TCR beta V segments were productive about 90% or about 30% of the time.

The clonotype comes from a man between 40 and 49 years old in good health and CMV-seropositive. The chain joins TRBV5-1 to TRBJ2-4, with 10 bases aligning to TRBD1. The sequenced material came from PBMCs. The CDR3 sequence is CASSAPGQGDIQYF. CDR3 sequence (DNA): TGCGCCAGCAGCGCCCCCGGACAGGGGGACATTCAGTACTTC.